This T cell receptor (beta chain) stems from a study of control samples from healthy donors and cancer patients. The method was immunoSEQ multiplex PCR; TCRdb's version includes in-frame clones alone and lacks a portion of them. Of under 80,000 clones listed, 94% are singletons. The V and J ends lost 5 bases and 3 bases, in that order; junction bases with no gene match: 10. CDR3 length: 17 residues. CDR1 and CDR2 from the germline V gene are SGHRS and YFSETQ. The V call is TRBV5-1, the J call TRBJ2-3; TRBD1 matches 12 bases. This receptor was obtained from a woman under 40 in good health. Source material: blood. The CDR3 sequence: CASSSGTGGAGTDTQYF. Here the CDR3 DNA reads TGCGCCAGCAGTTCCGGGACAGGGGGCGCTGGGACAGATACGCAGTATTTT.